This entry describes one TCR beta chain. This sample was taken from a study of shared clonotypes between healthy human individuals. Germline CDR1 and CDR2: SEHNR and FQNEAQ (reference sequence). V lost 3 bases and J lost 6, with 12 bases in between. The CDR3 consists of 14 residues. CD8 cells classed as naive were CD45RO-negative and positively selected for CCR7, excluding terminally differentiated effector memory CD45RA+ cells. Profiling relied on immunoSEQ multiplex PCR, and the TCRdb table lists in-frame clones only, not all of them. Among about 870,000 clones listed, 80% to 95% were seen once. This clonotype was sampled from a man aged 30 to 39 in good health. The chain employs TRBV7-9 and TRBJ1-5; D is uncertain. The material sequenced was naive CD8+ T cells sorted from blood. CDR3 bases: TGTGCCAGCAGCTTCGGACGCTCGGGTCAGCCCCAGCATTTT. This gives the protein CASSFGRSGQPQHF.